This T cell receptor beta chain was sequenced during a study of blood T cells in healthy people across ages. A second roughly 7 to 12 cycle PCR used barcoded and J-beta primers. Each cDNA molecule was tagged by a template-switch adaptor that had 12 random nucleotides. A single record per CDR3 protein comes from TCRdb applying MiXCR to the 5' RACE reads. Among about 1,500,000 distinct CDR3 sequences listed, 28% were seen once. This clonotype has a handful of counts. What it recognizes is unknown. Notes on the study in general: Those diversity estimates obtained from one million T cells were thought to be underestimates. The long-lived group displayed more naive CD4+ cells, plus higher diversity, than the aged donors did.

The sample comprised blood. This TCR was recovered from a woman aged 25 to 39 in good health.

This chain's CDR3 is CSARLDLAGGPYEQYF. The CDR3 coding sequence is TGCAGTGCTAGACTCGACCTAGCGGGGGGCCCTTACGAGCAGTACTTC. This rearrangement joins TRBV20-1 to TRBJ2-7; TRBD2 agrees at 11 bases. V was clipped by 2 bases and J by 4 bases; unmatched bases: 10. The CDR3 is 16 amino acids. CDR1 is DFQATT and CDR2 is SNEGSKA in the germline V gene (reference sequence).